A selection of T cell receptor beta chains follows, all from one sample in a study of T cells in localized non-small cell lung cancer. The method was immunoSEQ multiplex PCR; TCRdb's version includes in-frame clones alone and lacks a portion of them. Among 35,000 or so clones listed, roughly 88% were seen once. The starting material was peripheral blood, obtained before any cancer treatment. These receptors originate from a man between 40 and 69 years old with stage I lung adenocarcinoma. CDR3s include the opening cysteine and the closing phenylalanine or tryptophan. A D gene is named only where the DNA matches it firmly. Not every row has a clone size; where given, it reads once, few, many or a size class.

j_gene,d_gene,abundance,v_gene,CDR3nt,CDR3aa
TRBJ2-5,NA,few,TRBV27,TGTGCCAGCAGTTTCTCGGGGGCGCTGGTATCGGAGACCCAGTACTTC,CASSFSGALVSETQYF
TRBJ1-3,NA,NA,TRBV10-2,TGCGCCAGCAGTGACCAGGTTATCGGCACCATATATTTT,CASSDQVIGTIYF
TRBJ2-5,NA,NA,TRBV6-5,TGTGCCACCGGCGGGGCGGGCCGGGAGACCCAGTACTTC,CATGGAGRETQYF
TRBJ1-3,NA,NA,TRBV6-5,TGTGCCAGCACCGCCGGGACACCCGGAAACACCATATATTTT,CASTAGTPGNTIYF
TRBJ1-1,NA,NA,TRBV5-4,TGTGCCAGCAGCTTCCTTGACAGGTTGAACACTGAAGCTTTCTTT,CASSFLDRLNTEAFF
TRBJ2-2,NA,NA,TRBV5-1,TGCGCCAGCAGCTGGCGGGGGCCCCCCTCCGGGGAGCTGTTTTTT,CASSWRGPPSGELFF
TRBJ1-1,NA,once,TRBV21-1,TGTGCCAGCACTCAAAAGCAGTTAGGTGGTCGAGTCACTGAAGCTTTCTTT,CASTQKQLGGRVTEAFF
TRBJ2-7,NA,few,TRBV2,TGTGCCAGCAGTGAAGCTAGGGCAATCTCCGGCTACGAGCAGTACTTC,CASSEARAISGYEQYF
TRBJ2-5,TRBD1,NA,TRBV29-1,TGCAGCGTCACAGGGGAGAGAGAGACCCAGTACTTC,CSVTGERETQYF
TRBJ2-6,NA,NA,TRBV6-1,TGTGCCAGCAGACGGGCTGGGGCCAACGTCCTGACTTTC,CASRRAGANVLTF
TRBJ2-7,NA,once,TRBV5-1,TGCGCCAGCAGCTTGACAGCCTCTAACGAGCAGTACTTC,CASSLTASNEQYF
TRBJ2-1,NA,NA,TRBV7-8,TGTGCCAGCAGCTTTAAGGGATCTAAAAATGAGCAGTTCTTC,CASSFKGSKNEQFF
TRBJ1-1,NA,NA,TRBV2,TGTGCCAGCAGTGAAGTCGGCAGGGGGAACACTGAAGCTTTCTTT,CASSEVGRGNTEAFF
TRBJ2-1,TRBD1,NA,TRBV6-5,TGTGCCAGCAGATACCGGGACAGGGCCAATGAGCAGTTCTTC,CASRYRDRANEQFF
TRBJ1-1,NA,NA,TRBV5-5,TGTGCCAGCAGAGAGACTTTGAACACTGAAGCTTTCTTT,CASRETLNTEAFF
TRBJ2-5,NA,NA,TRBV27,TGTGCCAGCAGTCGTAAACCGGAGGTAACCCAGTACTTC,CASSRKPEVTQYF
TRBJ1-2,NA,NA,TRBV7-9,TGTGCCAGCAGCTTCCCGGGGATGGCGGGGGGCTACACCTTC,CASSFPGMAGGYTF
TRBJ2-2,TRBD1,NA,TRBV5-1,TGCGCCAGCAGCTCGGGACAGGGGAGGACCGGGGAGCTGTTTTTT,CASSSGQGRTGELFF
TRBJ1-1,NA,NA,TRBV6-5,TGTGCCAGCAGTTATAAGTCCAGGTACACTGAAGCTTTCTTT,CASSYKSRYTEAFF
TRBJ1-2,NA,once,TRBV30,TGTGCCTGGAGTCGATTTCGGCGGGGGGAAGCTAACTATGGCTACACCTTC,CAWSRFRRGEANYGYTF
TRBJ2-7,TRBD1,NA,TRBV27,TGTGCCAGCAGTGCCGGGACAGGGCCCCACGAGCAGTACTTC,CASSAGTGPHEQYF
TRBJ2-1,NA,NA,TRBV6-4,TGTGCCCCCCAGTGGTCAGGGGGGGAGAATGAGCAGTTCTTC,CAPQWSGGENEQFF
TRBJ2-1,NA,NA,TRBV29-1,TGCAGCGTCCTCAGTAGGGCCTACAATGAGCAGTTCTTC,CSVLSRAYNEQFF
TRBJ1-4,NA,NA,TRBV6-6,TGTGCCAGCAGTTACGGTGAAAAACTGTTTTTT,CASSYGEKLFF
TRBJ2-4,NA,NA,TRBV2,TGTGCCAGCAGTCCCCCGGGTAAAAACATTCAGTACTTC,CASSPPGKNIQYF
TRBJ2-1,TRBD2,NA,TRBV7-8,TGTGCCAGCAGCTATCGTAGCGGGGGGTACATCAGCTCCTACAATGAGCAGTTCTTC,CASSYRSGGYISSYNEQFF
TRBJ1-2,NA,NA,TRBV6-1,TGTGCCAGCAGTGAGACGGAGTCTGGCTACACCTTC,CASSETESGYTF
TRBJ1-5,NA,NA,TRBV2,TGTGCCAGCAGTGCATCAGGGACGAATCAGCCCCAGCATTTT,CASSASGTNQPQHF
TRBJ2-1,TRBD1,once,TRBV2,TGTGCCAGCAGTGGACAGGGGGCCAATGAGCAGTTCTTC,CASSGQGANEQFF